This T cell receptor (beta chain) was documented in a study of technical replicates of blood from a few donors. The table came from immunoSEQ multiplex PCR; TCRdb's copy has only in-frame clones and leaves some out. This sample has fewer than 90,000 clones, with 93% found just once. Input material: T cells isolated from PBMCs. The origin of this receptor is a human donor in good health.

CDR3 nucleotide sequence: TGTGCCAGCAGCTTGCCGACAGTCACTGAAGCTTTCTTT. This codes for CASSLPTVTEAFF. This chain joins TRBV5-4 and TRBJ1-1, with D perhaps matching TRBD1 (5 bases). The CDR3 is made up of 13 amino acids. Germline loops: CDR1 SGHNT, CDR2 YYREEE (reference sequence). Trimming removed 1 base from V and 4 bases from J, with 8 bases in between.